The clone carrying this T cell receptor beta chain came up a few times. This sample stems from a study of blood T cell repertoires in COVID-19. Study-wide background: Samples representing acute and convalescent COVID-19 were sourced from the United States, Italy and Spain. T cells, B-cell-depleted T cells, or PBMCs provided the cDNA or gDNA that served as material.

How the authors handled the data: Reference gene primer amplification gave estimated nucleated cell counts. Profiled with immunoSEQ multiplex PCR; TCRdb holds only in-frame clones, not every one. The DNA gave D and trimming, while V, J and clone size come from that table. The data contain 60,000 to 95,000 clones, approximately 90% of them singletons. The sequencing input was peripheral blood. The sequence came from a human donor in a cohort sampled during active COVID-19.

The CDR3 loop reads CSATKQDVATNEKLFF. Here the CDR3 DNA reads TGCAGCGCAACCAAACAGGACGTTGCAACTAATGAAAAACTGTTTTTT. V usage is TRBV29-1 and J usage is TRBJ1-4, with a possible D match to TRBD1 (5 bases). The CDR3 is 16 amino acids. Germline V lookup: CDR1 SQVTM, CDR2 ANQGSEA. V was cut by 7 bases and J by 0 bases, with 18 bases left in between.